These 8 T cell receptor beta chains originate from one sample sequenced in a study of Graves' ophthalmopathy and Graves' hyperthyroidism (dated 2018 in TCRdb). The instrument given in TCRdb is Illumina HiSeq 2000. For repertoire sequencing, the TCR beta CDR3 regions were amplified from RNA transcripts. The first round of RT-PCR was done with HTBI primers and the Qiagen OneStep RT-PCR kit, and was followed by a second round of multiplex PCR, then size selection and purification. In-frame beta chains were kept once TCRdb had trimmed the public reads at Q25 with fastp and called clones with MiXCR. Rows matching on CDR3 protein sequence are summarized as one entry with the most common DNA and genes. A total of about 1.2 million distinct CDR3 sequences appear in this sample, less than 45% of them only once. Together, the top ten hold 8.5% to 14% of the sample. The sample was peripheral blood or thyroid tissue (not recorded which). The receptors originated from an adult man with Graves' hyperthyroidism.

This clonotype was detected only once. CDR3 DNA: TGTGCTAAGGGGCAGGGGCGTCAGCCCCAGCATTTT. As protein: CAKGQGRQPQHF. This chain connects TRBV10-3 to TRBJ1-5; D might be TRBD1 (6 bases). From germline, CDR1 is ENHRY and CDR2 SYGVKD. The CDR3 spans 12 residues.

The sample holds a few counts of this clonotype. J is TRBJ2-5 and V is TRBV30; D assignment may be TRBD1 or TRBD2 (5 bases each). Germline CDR1 and CDR2: GTSNPN and SVGIG (reference sequence). The CDR3 spans 13 residues. Trimming pared 5 bases from V and 5 bases from J, leaving 15 bases between. CDR3 amino acids: CAWENQRGETQYF. In nucleotides, the CDR3 is TGTGCCTGGGAAAATCAGAGGGGCGAGACCCAGTACTTC. Based on the CDR3 plus reference TRBV30 and TRBJ2-5, the full variable domain is SQTIHQWPATLVQPVGSPLSLECTVEGTSNPNLYWYRQAAGRGLQLLFYSVGIGQISSEVPQNLSASRPQDRQFILSSKKLLLSDSGFYLCAWENQRGETQYFGPGTRLLVL.

J is TRBJ2-7 and V is TRBV25-1; 9 bases match TRBD1. Trimming cost V 6 bases and J 6 bases; bases outside gene matches: 12. The germline V gene has CDR1 MGHDK and CDR2 SYGVNS. The CDR3 runs 15 residues. The CDR3 sequence: CASSLPWGQGGEQYF. For the CDR3, the DNA is TGTGCCAGCAGCCTTCCCTGGGGACAGGGTGGCGAGCAGTACTTC.

This chain uses TRBV7-9 with TRBJ1-1; maybe TRBD1 (5 bases). The CDR3 loop spans 14 amino acids. The germline gives CDR1 SEHNR, CDR2 FQNEAQ (reference sequence). Trimming shortened V by 6 bases and J by 8 bases, and 19 bases separated the two germline ends. CDR3 in DNA: TGTGCCAGCAGTCCGGACACGCCAACCGGGGAAGCTTTCTTT. Its protein is CASSPDTPTGEAFF.

This clonotype has at least ten counts. V is TRBV20-1 and J is TRBJ1-2; the D is unclear. This CDR3 comprises 9 residues. The germline CDR1 and CDR2 sequences are DFQATT and SNEGSKA (reference sequence). V shed 6 bases and J shed 13 bases, with 12 bases lying between them. CDR3 in DNA: TGCAGTGCCTTGCCCCTACCCACCTTC. Protein: CSALPLPTF.

The J gene is TRBJ1-1, the V gene TRBV28; unclear D gene. Germline loops: CDR1 MDHEN, CDR2 SYDVKM. With 6 bases removed from V and 4 bases from J, the gap between germline ends came to 15 bases. The CDR3 sequence is 14 residues long. This CDR3 reads CASRTALGGTEAFF. CDR3 DNA sequence: TGTGCCAGCAGAACCGCACTTGGTGGCACTGAAGCTTTCTTT.

This clonotype has a count of ten or more. The CDR3 DNA reads TGCGCCAGCAGCCAAGGTGACAGGGAAGGGGAGCAGTACTTC. Translated, it gives CASSQGDREGEQYF. The chain recombines TRBV4-3 with TRBJ2-7; 7 bases map to TRBD1. CDR1 and CDR2 (germline): LGHNA, YSLEER. The CDR3 consists of 14 residues. J lost 7 bases, V lost 1 base, and 7 bases had no gene match.

This clonotype was observed at least ten times. The chain uses TRBV2 and TRBJ2-7, with 7 bases fitting TRBD1. Germline V gene data show CDR1 as SNHLY and CDR2 as FYNNEI. Trimming removed 9 bases from V and 0 bases from J; junction bases left unmatched: 5. CDR3 length: 13 amino acids. CDR3 loop: CARGQESSYEQYF. In DNA form, the CDR3 reads TGTGCCAGAGGACAGGAGAGCTCCTACGAGCAGTACTTC.